This entry concerns a single T cell receptor (beta chain). A single record per CDR3 protein comes from TCRdb applying MiXCR to the RT-PCR reads. The sample has fewer than 800,000 distinct CDR3 sequences, approximately 15% seen once; the top ten hold 3% to 4.5%. Germline lookup yields CDR1 MNHEY and CDR2 SVGEGT. This CDR3 has 16 amino acids. The V gene lost 7 bases and the J gene lost 0 bases, with 13 bases spanning the gap. The receptor was derived from a female donor in good health, serving as a healthy control. This chain links TRBV6-2 or TRBV6-3 with TRBJ2-6; the D is unclear. Sequencing input: memory CD4+ T cells from blood. The CDR3 sequence: CASNVPGASGANVLTF. The CDR3 DNA is TGTGCCAGCAACGTGCCAGGTGCCTCTGGGGCCAACGTCCTGACTTTC.